This TCR beta chain derives from a study of beta chain features in type 1 diabetes (dated by TCRdb to the late 2010s). As for the study more broadly: Mean age, gender distribution, total cell number and subset yield did not differ between patients and healthy donors. A total of about 100,000,000 sorted cells were examined across all samples, and RNA yield correlated strongly with the number of cells per subset. In the study, TCRB repertoires of sorted circulating CD4+ T cell subsets from recently diagnosed type 1 diabetes patients were compared with those of matched healthy donors. Whereas all 28 donors provided naive and central memory subsets, regulatory and stem cell-like memory subsets were isolated from just 8 patients and roughly eight healthy donors.

CDR1 and CDR2 (SGDLS, YYNGEE) derive from the germline V gene. The CDR3 runs 14 residues from the cysteine to the phenylalanine. The DNA shown is the 42-base CDR3, in frame from base 1. Relative to germline, V is missing 0 bases and J is missing 6 bases, with 6 bases of the junction outside any gene match. A single peripheral blood draw of about 116 mL on average was collected from each donor into heparinised tubes. A BD FACSAria II and a panel including CD45RO, CCR7, CD25, CD127, CD95 and CD27 were used to sort naive, central memory, regulatory and stem cell-like memory CD4+ T cells. All sorted populations exceeded 95% purity. PBMCs were separated immediately by Lymphoprep density gradient centrifugation and were stained directly, without being cultured. Samples were stained and sorted in pairs, with one healthy donor and one patient per experiment, so that batch effects were minimized. All of the isolated RNA was reverse transcribed with the High Capacity cDNA Reverse Transcription Kit, so expressed TCRB transcripts were sequenced. Naive, central memory and regulatory T cell samples underwent deep immunoSEQ sequencing, averaging about 3.3 million total reads per sample. After sorted cells were lysed in RLT buffer, RNA was extracted with DNase-treated RNeasy Micro or Mini kits, with the choice depending on cell number. To prevent cross-contamination, every cell subset was processed on its own, while patient and healthy donor samples were processed together. The immunoSEQ multiplex PCR was used to amplify TCRB sequences from cDNA, generating 87-bp fragments that spanned the CDR3 region. The amplicons were sequenced using the Illumina HiSeq platform. The authors processed their data as follows. PCR bias was corrected computationally using synthetic template baselines, and reads within Hamming distance 2 were collapsed, with unmergeable singletons discarded. By aligning reads against IMGT, V, D and J genes, CDR3 length, and insertions or deletions at six rearrangement sites were assigned. Clonotype counts were normalized to sorted cell number within each subset before computing true diversity and Gini coefficients with the tcR R package. Repertoire sharing was quantified using the overlap coefficient calculated on TCRB nucleotide sequences. Out-of-frame TCRB sequences from naive cells were analyzed as a proxy for the pre-selection repertoire. The table was pulled from immuneACCESS by TCRdb, which kept in-frame rearrangements only. Such tables lose some clones; where checked, under half of the loss comes from unresolved V genes, and the rest has no known cause. From that table come the V and J calls and clone size; the DNA was used to work out D and trimming. This sample comprises approximately 280,000 clones, 15% of them detected only once. Jointly, the top ten make up 0.015% to 0.017% of the sample.

General conclusions and limits of the study: Shorter templates might be favored by PCR, yet because patient and control samples were amplified and corrected together, any such skew would affect both groups equally. Sequencing cDNA rather than genomic DNA could over-represent highly expressing activated cells, although activation and CD3 levels did not differ between groups. Naive, central memory and regulatory TCRB repertoires appeared to be more similar among patients than among healthy donors. Fewer insertions and more nucleotide deletions at VDJ recombination sites were observed in patients with type 1 diabetes, implying thymic rearrangement abnormalities. In all four CD4+ subsets, TCRB CDR3 length was moderately but significantly shorter in type 1 diabetes patients. HLA sub-analyses involved small numbers of individuals, so any influence of HLA type on TCRB rearrangement remained unresolved.

Of note for this clone: The antigen this receptor binds is unknown. No base quality values were provided; no much bigger clone lies one nucleotide off.

This sequence originates from a man aged 18 to 35 with type 1 diabetes. The chain is encoded by TRBV9 joined to TRBJ2-7; a stretch of 7 junction bases matches TRBD1. Sequencing input: naive CD4+ T cells from blood. The cell subset or site label corresponds to: true naive CD4+ T cells. The encoded CDR3 is CASSVGGQGVEQYF. The DNA sequence follows: TGTGCCAGCAGCGTAGGGGGGCAGGGGGTCGAGCAGTACTTC.